This entry describes one T cell receptor (beta chain). This clone has more than one count but fewer than ten. It lacks a known antigen. Qualities for individual bases were not recorded, and no much larger clone is one base off. In total, 500 to 700 healthy bone marrow donors made up the cohort. At the time of sampling, every cohort member was nominally healthy, though immune exposures that went unrecorded were likely present. The donor tested CMV seronegative and was one of the 352 seronegative cohort members. Each donor provided a peripheral blood sample, and peripheral blood mononuclear cells were used for TCR beta sequencing. Genomic DNA was extracted from the blood cell samples with the Qiagen DNeasy Blood Extraction Kit. The CDR3 covers 15 residues, taking in both the cysteine and the phenylalanine. Solely the CDR3 DNA is kept, with 45 bases framed from the first base. Unmatched junction bases come to 12, with V trimmed by 5 bases and J by 6 bases. CDR1 and CDR2, looked up from the germline V gene (reference sequence), are SEHNR and FQNEAQ.

Library method: the immunoSEQ multiplex PCR assay. For the multiplex PCR, a mixture combining 60 forward primers for TCR Vbeta segments and 13 reverse primers for TCR Jbeta segments was used. The CDR3 region of rearranged TCR beta genes was amplified from genomic DNA with a multiplex PCR assay. The amplified TCR beta libraries were sequenced on the Illumina HiSeq System as 87-base-pair reads. Concerning the study's data processing: A later analysis tallied roughly 76 million unique TCR beta chains across the 610 or so repertoires, and about 12 million of those chains were shared by two or more donors. Raw reads were error-corrected and collapsed into unique sequences with a nearest-neighbor algorithm that merged closely related sequences to remove PCR and sequencing errors. V, D and J gene segments were assigned by aligning CDR3 sequences to IMGT reference sequences. For a sequence to be retained, at least a six-nucleotide match to both a V gene segment and a J gene segment was required. Rearrangements were classified as productive when the CDR3 lacked stop codons and remained in frame with V and J, and all other rearrangements were classified as non-productive. Following IMGT convention, CDR3 was defined as the stretch from the second conserved V-encoded cysteine to the conserved J-encoded phenylalanine. Sequences without an unambiguous match to a single V gene segment were excluded from the earlier analysis of a few hundred of the donors. In an earlier analysis of some 590 of the donors, V segments were called functional above 56.7% productive rearrangements and were called segregating when the between-donor standard deviation exceeded 5%. To diagnose cytomegalovirus status from the catalog of TCR beta chain sequences, a statistical classification framework was built. V and J gene assignment, in a later analysis, came from comparing TCR nucleotide sequences with IMGT/GENE-DB human TR gene sequences. The TCRdist pipeline was used in a later analysis to assign CDR3 sequences and most-parsimonious VDJ recombination scenarios. A later analysis defined each TCR beta chain by its CDR3 amino acid sequence plus V-gene family, and excluded reads lacking a unique V-gene family. In a later analysis, approximately 640 highly shared, low-generation-probability nucleotide sequences were removed to address suspected cross-contamination and a sequencing artifact. In a later analysis, a clonal expansion index was calculated for each public chain from normalized within-repertoire ranks of inferred template counts. Generation probabilities in a later analysis came from a VDJ recombination model fitted to out-of-frame rearrangements, and those results were checked against IGoR. Hypergeometric tests were used in a later analysis to score TCR-TCR, TCR-HLA and TCR-CMV co-occurrence, with a repertoire-size bias correction applied to the TCR pairs. To estimate false discovery rates, a later analysis permuted the HLA or CMV assignments 20 times. In a later analysis, co-occurring TCRs were grouped using DBSCAN, and TCRdist sequence similarity was added for clustering within HLA-allele-positive subsets. Repertoires with fewer than 30,000 or more than 120,000 public chains, plus five repertoires with anomalous nucleotide sharing, were excluded from co-occurrence clustering. TCRdb holds this immuneACCESS table with in-frame rearrangements only. Some clones are missing; in checked studies, unresolved V genes explain under half, and the rest has no known cause. That table furnishes V, J and clone size, whereas the DNA furnished D and trimming. Here the sample has more than 150,000 clones; over 75% occur a single time. About 0.23% of the sample comes from the top ten.

The data were obtained in a study of cytomegalovirus exposure and HLA in healthy donors (dated 2017 in TCRdb). Study-wide context: In an earlier analysis of around 540 of the donors, about 270 Gb of sequence data and 95 million to 130 million unique TCR beta sequences from about 179 million T cells were reported. Of the roughly 400 genotyped donors, approximately 83% fell in the genetic ancestry cluster associated with self-reported Caucasian donors. All discovery cohort repertoires had been generated using a single sequencing platform. HLA typing included class I and class II loci at four-digit resolution. The study combined high-throughput TCR immunosequencing, statistical association of individual TCRs with disease status, and machine learning to predict cytomegalovirus infection status. A separate validation cohort of 100 to 150 different subjects was used in addition to the 666-subject first cohort. Roughly five DR-DQ haplotypes were handled as single units for association and clustering because linkage in the cohort was strong. Typing coverage differed by locus: A, B, C, DRB1 and DQB1 were typed in about 620-630 donors, DQA1 in roughly 510, DPA1 in nearly 610, and DPB1 in just under 480. The T cell repertoires of 700 or so subjects were profiled by immunosequencing and related to cytomegalovirus serostatus. Alongside the repertoire data, information on donor age, sex, ethnicity and CMV serostatus was compiled. To study patterns of TCR occurrence, a later analysis re-analyzed previously published TCR beta repertoires from around 700 donors and added high-resolution HLA genotyping. An earlier analysis of 587 of the donors used high-throughput TCR beta sequencing to judge whether each TCR beta V gene segment behaved as functional or pseudogenic. The later analysis used no new phenotypic data to find candidate immune exposures, relying instead on TCR beta sequences and their occurrence across donors. Around 330 gigabases of sequencing data and roughly 81 million unique TCR sequences made up an early release that covered nearly 650 HLA-typed donors. The study aimed to test whether cataloging public T cell receptors could reveal signatures of past pathogen exposure. In a later genetic analysis, genome-wide SNP genotypes for about three fifths of the roughly 670 donors were used, and that subset was treated as a discovery cohort. On average, roughly 200,000 unique TCR beta nucleotide sequences were sequenced per donor among 398 genotyped donors of the cohort, with roughly 18% of those sequences being non-productive.

The study at large found these results: The study gave a list of some 150 TCR beta chains associated with cytomegalovirus. Some IMGT-functional V segments, including TRBV6-2 and TRBV6-3, could not be told apart with the 87-base-pair reads, so those segments were excluded. According to a later analysis, parvovirus B19, influenza, CMV and Epstein-Barr virus appeared linked to several top co-occurrence clusters. Linkage disequilibrium might explain the correlated functional status among segregating V segments, but an unknown experimental factor could not be excluded. A group of highly shared sequence variants was considered likely to be a technical artifact of the sequencing pipeline. In a later analysis, most CMV-associated TCR beta chains were found to appear HLA-restricted, with HLA associations seemingly driven largely by CMV exposure. Compared with equally common non-associated chains, HLA-associated TCR beta chains in a later analysis were more clonally expanded and had lower generation probabilities. A later analysis associated around 16,000 TCR beta sequences with specific HLA alleles at a false discovery rate of 0.05. When HLA alleles, especially DR and DQ, strongly co-occurred, TCR associations were difficult to assign to individual alleles. V-gene and J-gene trimming of TCR beta chains was associated with a missense DCLRE1C variant in a later genetic analysis, and the association was replicated in an independent cohort. In both the original and validation cohorts, the classifier was reported to diagnose cytomegalovirus status with high specificity and sensitivity. Because HLA typing was unavailable for some donors at each locus, only the typed subset was used in association tests. The authors suggested that the approach could potentially be extended to other disease states and immunological phenotypes. In this cohort, only TCR beta chains were sequenced, and detectable features were limited by the absence of alpha or paired-chain data. Compared with the approximately 600-donor mean, donors in an Asian-associated ancestry cluster had fewer N-insertions in productive TCRs, according to a later genetic analysis. Roughly uniform sequencing depth across donors was assumed in presence/absence analyses, although this assumption may not hold. For the cohort, immune exposure information was limited to CMV serostatus. Broadly in line with IMGT annotations, most TCR beta V segments showed up in productive rearrangements about 87% or about 30% of the time in an earlier analysis of around 550 of the donors. Because counts were too low, some 16 rarely observed V segments, including chromosome 9 orphons, were excluded from the earlier analysis of 587 of the donors. Most TCR sequences were seen in very few donors, while some public TCRs were found in many individuals. A further reported finding was that TCR beta sequences accurately predicted the HLA-A and HLA-B alleles for most subjects in the first cohort. In vitro tests confirmed that a few of the cytomegalovirus-associated TCR beta chains recognize cytomegalovirus antigens. A later analysis found that TCR association rates varied across HLA loci, with DRB1 alleles showing the most associated TCRs and HLA-C alleles the fewest.

The chain is encoded by TRBV7-9 joined to TRBJ1-2, and 7 junctional nucleotides match TRBD1. Material for sequencing was PBMCs. The receptor's source is a girl less than two years old in good health and CMV-seronegative. CDR3 loop: CASSPPEAGGDGYTF. The DNA reads TGTGCCAGCAGCCCCCCGGAGGCAGGGGGTGATGGCTACACCTTC.